The 16 T cell receptor beta chains below come from one sample, sequenced in a study of spatial heterogeneity in lung cancer. TCRdb redid the calling of the 5' RACE reads with MiXCR, one entry per CDR3 protein. The repertoire holds around 40,000 distinct CDR3 sequences, roughly 5.2% seen once, with 11% in the top ten. Time point defined: sample taken at primary tumor resection. Whole RNA was taken from tumor, nontumor lung or frozen PBMC; it was then sequenced unsorted. Source: PBMCs, taken at surgery. These receptors were collected from a male donor with early-stage non-small cell lung cancer.

The chain uses TRBV6-1 and TRBJ1-5; TRBD1 is a possible D gene (6 bases). V shed 6 bases and J shed 14 bases, with 17 bases lying between them. Germline V lookup: CDR1 MNHNS, CDR2 SASEGT. CDR3 size: 12 residues. As DNA, the CDR3 is TGTGCCAGCAGGGACCCCCGGGGGGCCAAGCATTTT. This translates into CASRDPRGAKHF.

The chain recombines TRBV12-3 or TRBV12-4 with TRBJ1-2, with D possibly TRBD1 on 5 matching bases. The CDR3 has 14 residues. The CDR3 nucleotides are TGTGCTACGGGGGGGGATTTAGCTAACTATGGCTACACCTTC. It specifies CATGGDLANYGYTF.

This clonotype occurred many times. The rearrangement links TRBV28 to TRBJ1-5; the D gene is possibly TRBD1 (6 bases). The V gene's germline CDR1 is MDHEN and CDR2 SYDVKM. V was cut by 6 bases and J by 0 bases, with 12 bases left in between. The CDR3 runs to 15 residues. CDR3 DNA: TGTGCCAGCAGGGGGGCAGGGGTTAGCAATCAGCCCCAGCATTTT. Translating gives CASRGAGVSNQPQHF.

The table lists this clonotype with a few counts. This chain uses TRBV20-1 with TRBJ2-3; D uncertain. Germline V gene sequence: CDR1 DFQATT, CDR2 SNEGSKA (reference sequence). With 1 base removed from V and 2 bases from J, the gap between germline ends came to 19 bases. The CDR3 has 17 amino acids. The CDR3 DNA sequence: TGCAGTGCTAGAGGACGGTCCCAACCCGTTTTCACAGATACGCAGTATTTT. This codes for CSARGRSQPVFTDTQYF.

This clonotype occurred many times. The rearrangement links TRBV3-1 to TRBJ2-2; D uncertain. V lost 4 bases and J 6 bases, leaving 18 bases between the germline ends. The CDR3 loop spans 16 amino acids. Germline assignment: CDR1 LGHDT and CDR2 YNNKEL (reference sequence). The CDR3 DNA follows: TGTGCCAGCAGCCTAAAGCCGGTACTGACCGCCGGGGAGCTGTTTTTT. This translates into CASSLKPVLTAGELFF.

There are many counts of this clonotype. The chain is built from TRBV6-6 and TRBJ2-5; D not certain. Trimming took 5 bases from V and 1 from J, leaving 14 bases between them. The CDR3 is 15 residues long. Germline V gene data show CDR1 as MNHNY and CDR2 as SVGAGI (reference sequence). The CDR3 nucleotides read TGTGCCAGCAGTCAACCTGGACCGATCCAAGAGACCCAGTACTTC. Translated: CASSQPGPIQETQYF.

This clonotype was counted a few times. V gene TRBV5-1 combines with J gene TRBJ2-3; D unclear. Germline CDR1 reads SGHRS; CDR2 reads YFSETQ. V was cut by 0 bases and J by 0 bases, with 14 bases left in between. This CDR3 contains 17 residues. The CDR3 reads CASSLEVVRGSTDTQYF. In nucleotides, the CDR3 is TGCGCCAGCAGCTTGGAGGTAGTCAGAGGTAGCACAGATACGCAGTATTTT.

This clonotype was picked up many times. The chain employs TRBV27 and TRBJ2-3, with TRBD2 matching 11 bases. This CDR3 has 16 amino acids. Germline CDR1 MNHEY, CDR2 SMNVEV (reference sequence). The J segment lost 5 bases and the V segment lost 5 bases, leaving 9 bases of the junction unmatched. CDR3 nucleotide sequence: TGTGCCAGCAGTCCGGCGGGGCTAGCGGGGGGAGATACGCAGTATTTT. This gives the protein CASSPAGLAGGDTQYF.

The chain employs TRBV9 and TRBJ1-3; D is uncertain. V was pared by 3 bases and J by 0 bases, with 16 bases between. The CDR3 covers 17 residues. In germline, CDR1 is SGDLS, CDR2 YYNGEE. CDR3 sequence reads: CASSAPVAGSSGNTIYF. The CDR3 coding sequence is TGTGCCAGCAGCGCCCCCGTTGCGGGGAGCTCTGGAAACACCATATATTTT.

This clonotype occurred many times. The CDR3 coding sequence is TGTGCCAGCACCTTAGGACTAGCGGGGGAGGGTACGCAGTATTTT. Protein product: CASTLGLAGEGTQYF. This chain links TRBV12-3 or TRBV12-4 with TRBJ2-3; the match to TRBD2 covers 13 bases. The CDR3 loop spans 15 amino acids. The V segment lost 7 bases and the J segment 8 bases; nucleotides outside the gene matches: 9.

The J gene is TRBJ2-1, the V gene TRBV6-5, with 14 bases aligning to TRBD2. This CDR3 comprises 14 residues. The V segment lost 5 bases and the J segment 12 bases; nucleotides outside the gene matches: 6. In germline, CDR1 is MNHEY, CDR2 SVGAGI. CDR3 in DNA: TGTGCCAGCAGTCCGAGGACTAGCGGGGGGTCGCAGTTCTTC. As protein: CASSPRTSGGSQFF.

This clonotype was counted only a few times. This sequence joins TRBV5-6 and TRBJ2-3; D call uncertain. Trimming shortened V by 4 bases and J by 0 bases, and 18 bases separated the two germline ends. This CDR3 region has 17 residues. Per the germline V gene, CDR1 is SGHDT and CDR2 is YYEEEE. The CDR3 protein is CASSRRWTATSTDTQYF. CDR3 in DNA: TGTGCCAGCAGCCGCCGGTGGACGGCTACTAGCACAGATACGCAGTATTTT.

The J gene is TRBJ1-5, the V gene TRBV5-1; tentative D call: TRBD1 (5 bases). V was clipped by 0 bases and J by 2 bases, with 15 bases between them. CDR3 length: 17 residues. Per the germline V gene, CDR1 is SGHRS and CDR2 is YFSETQ. The CDR3 spells CASSLAPSGGGNQPQHF. CDR3 DNA: TGCGCCAGCAGCTTGGCCCCTTCGGGGGGGGGCAATCAGCCCCAGCATTTT.

V gene TRBV5-6 combines with J gene TRBJ1-5, with D unresolved. The CDR3 contains 12 residues. Trimming removed 5 bases at V and 4 bases at J, with 7 bases between. Germline CDR1 is SGHDT and CDR2 is YYEEEE. CDR3 loop: CASSSANQPQHF. CDR3 DNA sequence: TGTGCCAGCAGTAGCGCGAATCAGCCCCAGCATTTT.

In its sample, this clonotype was seen many times. The chain carries TRBV5-6 and TRBJ2-5; D is ambiguous. The CDR3 spans 15 residues. V lost 0 bases to trimming and J lost 1 base, with 10 bases between them. Germline V gene sequence: CDR1 SGHDT, CDR2 YYEEEE. The CDR3 reads CASSLGIYSQETQYF. The CDR3 nucleotides are TGTGCCAGCAGCTTGGGGATTTACAGCCAAGAGACCCAGTACTTC.

Ten or more counts support this clonotype. This chain uses TRBV5-5 with TRBJ1-2, with a possible D match to TRBD1 (5 bases). The ends were cut back, 0 bases at V and 3 bases at J, with 12 bases in the middle. The CDR3 runs to 15 residues. Germline CDR1 is SGHKS and CDR2 is YYEKEE (reference sequence). For the CDR3, the DNA is TGTGCCAGCAGCTTGGGACAGTCTCGTGACTATGGCTACACCTTC. It yields the protein CASSLGQSRDYGYTF.